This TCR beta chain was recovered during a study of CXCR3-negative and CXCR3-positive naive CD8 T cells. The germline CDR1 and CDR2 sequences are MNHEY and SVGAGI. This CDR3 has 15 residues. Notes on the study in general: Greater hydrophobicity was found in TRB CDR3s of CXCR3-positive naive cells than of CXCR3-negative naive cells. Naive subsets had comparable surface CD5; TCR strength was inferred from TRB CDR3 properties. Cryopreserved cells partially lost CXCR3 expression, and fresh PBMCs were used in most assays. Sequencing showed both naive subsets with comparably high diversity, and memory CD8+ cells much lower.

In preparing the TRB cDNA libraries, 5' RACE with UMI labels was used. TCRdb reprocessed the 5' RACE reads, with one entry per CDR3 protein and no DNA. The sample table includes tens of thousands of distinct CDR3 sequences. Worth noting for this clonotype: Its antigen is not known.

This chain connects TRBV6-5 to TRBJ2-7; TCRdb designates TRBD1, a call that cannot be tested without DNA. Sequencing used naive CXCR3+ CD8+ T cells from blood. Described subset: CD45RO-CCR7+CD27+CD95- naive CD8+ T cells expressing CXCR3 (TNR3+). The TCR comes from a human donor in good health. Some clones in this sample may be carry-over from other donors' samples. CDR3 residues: CASSYGTGVKREQYF.